This TCR beta chain comes out of a study of regulatory T cells in long-lasting Graves disease. Study-wide results and caveats: Persistent cases of Graves' showed reduced TCR diversity relative to newly diagnosed patients.

To note about this clonotype: What it recognizes is unknown.

Time point denoted: newly diagnosed GD, antithyroid drugs for less than 3 months. PBMCs were the source of the RNA used for TCR sequencing. The CDR3 has 15 residues. Germline loops: CDR1 KGHSH, CDR2 LQKENI. The V and J ends lost 3 bases and 4 bases respectively, with 12 bases between them. Building of the TCR beta libraries involved iRepertoire HTBI primers and Arm-PCR of CDR3 regions. A single record per CDR3 protein comes from TCRdb applying MiXCR to the multiplex PCR reads. The data contain hundreds of thousands of distinct CDR3 sequences, roughly 15% of them singletons. A further study also used this sample, focusing on T cells in Graves' hyperthyroidism and ophthalmopathy. That investigation notes: Primed by the HTBI set, a first-round RT-PCR was run on the TCR CDR3.

The sample in question was peripheral blood mononuclear cells (PBMCs), obtained at new diagnosis, from a patient treated with antithyroid drugs. The J gene is TRBJ2-2, the V gene TRBV18, with TRBD2 as a possible D gene (6 bases). The TCR comes from a woman aged 25 to 45 with Graves disease. The CDR3 spells CASSPGLDLTGELFF. The CDR3 nucleotides are TGTGCCAGCTCACCGGGACTCGACCTCACCGGGGAGCTGTTTTTT.